These 21 T cell receptor beta chains were all obtained from the same sample, sequenced in a study of monozygotic twins with inflammatory bowel disease. TCRdb processed the 5' RACE reads again and assigns one entry to each CDR3 protein, with no DNA. This table lists 350,000 to 500,000 distinct CDR3 sequences. The sample was blood. The receptors were gathered from a human donor with ulcerative colitis or Crohn's disease, or a healthy co-twin of an affected twin (not recorded which).

The gene calls are TRBV19 and TRBJ2-6; TCRdb designates TRBD1, a call that cannot be tested without DNA. The CDR3 totals 19 residues. Germline lookup yields CDR1 LNHDA and CDR2 SQIVND (reference sequence). The CDR3 protein is CASSTTGPGTGGLANVLTF.

The chain employs TRBV20-1 and TRBJ2-1. Germline V gives CDR1 DFQATT, CDR2 SNEGSKA (reference sequence). The CDR3 contains 13 residues. Here the CDR3 reads CSGNPSSYNEQFF.

The chain combines TRBV6-5 with TRBJ1-1. This CDR3 comprises 14 residues. Germline V gene lookup returns CDR1 MNHEY and CDR2 SVGAGI. This CDR3 reads CASSYTGRSTEAFF.

This rearrangement joins TRBV21-1 to TRBJ2-5; TCRdb names TRBD1, which stays unverified in the absence of DNA. TRBV21-1 is flagged as a pseudogene. The length of the CDR3 is 16 residues. Here the CDR3 reads CASSNPGRGKGETQYF.

The rearrangement joins TRBV4-3 to TRBJ2-7; without DNA, the TCRdb call of TRBD2 cannot be checked. The CDR3 is 20 residues long. In germline, CDR1 is LGHNA, CDR2 YSLEER. CDR3 sequence: CASSQDLWTSGTVSSYEQYF.

CDR3 amino acids: CSAREAGAGEQYF. The rearrangement joins TRBV20-1 to TRBJ2-7; TCRdb calls TRBD2, which cannot be checked without DNA. This CDR3 region has 13 residues. Germline CDR1 and CDR2: DFQATT and SNEGSKA (reference sequence).

The chain uses TRBV18 and TRBJ2-7; TCRdb selects TRBD2, and the lack of DNA leaves this call unchecked. Germline V gene data show CDR1 as KGHSH and CDR2 as LQKENI. The CDR3 loop spans 15 amino acids. The CDR3 region is CASSPMGLAGGEQYF.

The V gene is TRBV30, the J gene TRBJ2-7. CDR3 length: 14 residues. Germline-derived CDR1 and CDR2 are GTSNPN and SVGIG (reference sequence). CDR3: CAWSAGGSSYEQYF.

The V call is TRBV12-3 or TRBV12-4, the J call TRBJ2-1; there is no DNA to check the TCRdb D call of TRBD1. CDR3 length: 13 amino acids. The CDR3: CASSPPPGNEQFF.

This rearrangement joins TRBV5-1 to TRBJ1-6; the TRBD1 assignment by TCRdb is unverifiable without DNA. Germline-derived CDR1 and CDR2 are SGHRS and YFSETQ. CDR3 length: 16 amino acids. The chain's CDR3 is CASSLGSAGLNSPLHF.

The chain uses TRBV6-1 and TRBJ2-7; TCRdb returns TRBD1, unconfirmable since there is no DNA. Per the germline V gene, CDR1 is MNHNS and CDR2 is SASEGT. This CDR3 has 15 amino acids. CDR3 sequence reads: CASSNRAVGGYEQYF.

The chain is built from TRBV20-1 and TRBJ1-2. Germline V gene lookup returns CDR1 DFQATT and CDR2 SNEGSKA (reference sequence). The CDR3 runs to 12 residues. This CDR3 reads CSARDWQRGYTF.

The rearrangement joins TRBV5-1 to TRBJ2-1; the D call of TRBD1 rests on TCRdb alone, since no DNA is present to check it. The CDR3 is made up of 15 amino acids. Germline lookup yields CDR1 SGHRS and CDR2 YFSETQ. This CDR3 is CASTGTDSSYNEQFF.

The V gene is TRBV29-1, the J gene TRBJ2-2; there is no DNA to check the TCRdb D call of TRBD2. This CDR3 spans 15 amino acids. Germline-derived CDR1 and CDR2 are SQVTM and ANQGSEA. The chain's CDR3 is CSARLAGGNTGELFF.

The CDR3 is CASSLRARETQYF. The V gene is TRBV28, the J gene TRBJ2-5; TCRdb gives TRBD1 as the D gene, but with no DNA this cannot be confirmed. Looked up from germline, CDR1 is MDHEN and CDR2 is SYDVKM. This CDR3 spans 13 amino acids.

The genes are TRBV6-4 and TRBJ2-1; TCRdb picks TRBD2, but there is no DNA to check that call. Germline V gene lookup returns CDR1 MRHNA and CDR2 SNTAGT. The CDR3 covers 21 residues. CDR3: CASSAFAGLALKDSSYNEQFF.

The rearrangement links TRBV7-2 to TRBJ2-7; the D call from TCRdb, TRBD1, cannot be confirmed without DNA. Germline V gene data show CDR1 as SGHTA and CDR2 as FQGNSA. The CDR3 is made up of 14 amino acids. This chain's CDR3 is CASCRLLPCGEQYF.

This chain links TRBV14 with TRBJ2-1; there is no DNA to check the TCRdb D call of TRBD2. Looked up from germline, CDR1 is SGHDN and CDR2 is FVKESK. The CDR3 totals 17 residues. The CDR3 loop is CASSQTSGGFSYNEQFF. Variable domain in full (rest from reference TRBV14 and TRBJ2-1): EAGVTQFPSHSVIEKGQTVTLRCDPISGHDNLYWYRRVMGKEIKFLLHFVKESKQDESGMPNNRFLAERTGGTYSTLKVQPAELEDSGVYFCASSQTSGGFSYNEQFFGPGTRLTVL.

The V gene is TRBV6-2 or TRBV6-3, the J gene TRBJ2-7; lacking DNA, the TRBD2 call made by TCRdb goes unchecked. The CDR3 length is 15 residues. The V gene's germline CDR1 is MNHEY and CDR2 SVGEGT. The CDR3 spells CASTNGWTSGYEQYF.

V gene TRBV4-1 combines with J gene TRBJ1-6; the D gene TCRdb calls, TRBD1, cannot be checked with no DNA. The CDR3 length is 16 residues. Looked up from germline, CDR1 is MGHRA and CDR2 is YSYEKL. This chain's CDR3 is CASSQVGAATVNPLHF.

The chain recombines TRBV3-1 with TRBJ2-3; TCRdb picks TRBD1, but there is no DNA to check that call. The length of the CDR3 is 15 residues. Germline values: CDR1 LGHDT, CDR2 YNNKEL (reference sequence). CDR3 sequence reads: CASSLWGPQTDTQYF.